This T cell receptor beta chain was retrieved from a study of blood T cells in healthy people across ages. The length of the CDR3 is 15 residues. The germline CDR1 and CDR2 sequences are SQVTM and ANQGSEA. Sample-barcoded 5' priming and a J-beta primer mix drove a second PCR of roughly 6 to 12 cycles. TCRdb independently ran MiXCR on the 5' RACE reads; one entry per CDR3 protein. The sample yields about 510,000 distinct CDR3 sequences, about 26% seen once. These data were likewise used in another study, on T cells of mothers and their children. Per that study: With unrelated pairs as the comparison, related mother-child pairs had a slightly higher overlap that was not significant.

The sequenced material came from blood. The rearrangement joins TRBV29-1 to TRBJ2-5, with 13 nucleotides matching TRBD2. The tail of the sequence fits TRBJ2-7 better, so the J call may be wrong. This TCR came from a boy under 10 years old in good health. The CDR3: CSVEEGTSGIYEQYF. DNA of the CDR3: TGCAGCGTTGAAGAAGGGACTAGCGGGATCTACGAGCAGTACTTC.